Each of the 18 T cell receptor beta chains below was sequenced from the same sample in a study of T cells in Graves' hyperthyroidism and ophthalmopathy. It was RNA transcripts that yielded the amplified TCR beta CDR3 regions. The HTBI set primed first-round TCR CDR3 RT-PCR. TCRdb analysed the multiplex PCR reads with MiXCR anew, one entry per CDR3 protein. The data show about 380,000 distinct CDR3 sequences, roughly 14% seen once. Sequences were obtained from blood. All receptors derive from an older woman with Graves' hyperthyroidism.

This clonotype was seen many times. This chain links TRBV12-3 or TRBV12-4 with TRBJ2-1; TRBD2 aligns across 7 bases. The CDR3 is 15 residues long. V trimming: 5 bases; J trimming: 6 bases; junction bases outside the gene matches: 10. The CDR3 DNA sequence: TGTGCCAGCAGTCGCTCCCCGACTAGCCTCAATGAGCAGTTCTTC. This translates into CASSRSPTSLNEQFF.

This clonotype was observed a few times. The genes are TRBV12-3 or TRBV12-4 and TRBJ2-7; TRBD1 agrees at 8 bases. V lost 5 bases, J lost 6 bases, and 12 bases stayed unmatched. The CDR3 loop spans 15 amino acids. This CDR3 reads CASSPQDRDAAEQYF. The CDR3, as DNA: TGTGCCAGCAGTCCCCAGGACAGGGACGCCGCCGAGCAGTACTTC.

This clonotype was observed at least ten times. This chain connects TRBV2 to TRBJ1-1, with TRBD1 identical over 7 bases. There are 15 residues in the CDR3. Germline V CDR1 and CDR2: SNHLY, FYNNEI. V was pared by 8 bases and J by 5 bases, with 14 bases of the junction left unmatched. DNA for the CDR3: TGTGCCAGCGGGAGGGACAGTTCCGTTCGTACTGAAGCTTTCTTT. It yields the protein CASGRDSSVRTEAFF. The full variable domain, in which reference TRBV2 and TRBJ1-1 provide the parts outside the CDR3, is EPEVTQTPSHQVTQMGQEVILRCVPISNHLYFYWYRQILGQKVEFLVSFYNNEISEKSEIFDDQFSVERPDGSNFTLKIRSTKLEDSAMYFCASGRDSSVRTEAFFGQGTRLTVV.

The sample holds many counts of this clonotype. J is TRBJ2-7 and V is TRBV10-3; D may be TRBD1 (5 bases). The germline V and J ends were trimmed by 4 bases and 7 bases, with 17 bases remaining between them. The CDR3 sequence is 14 residues long. The germline V gene encodes CDR1 ENHRY and CDR2 SYGVKD. CDR3 in amino acids: CAISGGTRVGEQYF. The CDR3 coding sequence is TGTGCCATCAGTGGTGGAACCAGGGTGGGGGAGCAGTACTTC.

This clonotype came up many times. The chain joins TRBV5-1 to TRBJ2-1, with 13 bases identical to TRBD2. Trimming removed 0 bases from V and 7 bases from J; junction bases left unmatched: 4. Germline loops: CDR1 SGHRS, CDR2 YFSETQ. The CDR3 sequence is 16 residues long. CDR3 DNA sequence: TGCGCCAGCAGCTTGGGGACTAGCGGGAGTTATAATGAGCAGTTCTTC. This codes for CASSLGTSGSYNEQFF.

This clonotype was detected many times. The gene calls are TRBV2 and TRBJ2-1; TRBD1 might be the D (6 bases). This CDR3 is built from 13 residues. V shed 5 bases and J shed 6 bases, with 11 bases lying between them. Germline V lookup: CDR1 SNHLY, CDR2 FYNNEI. Here the CDR3 DNA reads TGTGCCAGCAGTCCACAGGGATCCAATGAGCAGTTCTTC. This gives the protein CASSPQGSNEQFF.

V gene TRBV6-1 combines with J gene TRBJ1-1, with 11 bases lining up with TRBD1. CDR3 length equals 15 residues. The germline V gene has CDR1 MNHNS and CDR2 SASEGT. V trimming: 5 bases; J trimming: 4 bases; junction bases outside the gene matches: 6. The CDR3 sequence is CASSSTGTGGTEAFF. The CDR3 DNA sequence: TGTGCCAGCAGTTCTACCGGGACAGGGGGCACTGAAGCTTTCTTT.

This clonotype was observed a few times. V is TRBV7-8 and J is TRBJ1-2; D is uncertain. The length of the CDR3 is 14 residues. CDR1 is SGHVS and CDR2 is FQNEAQ in the germline V gene. The V and J ends lost 1 base and 3 bases respectively, with 9 bases between them. The CDR3 protein is CASSLEGSHYGYTF. For the CDR3, the DNA is TGTGCCAGCAGCTTAGAGGGCAGCCACTATGGCTACACCTTC. The whole variable domain, remainder taken from reference TRBV7-8 and TRBJ1-2, is GAGVSQSPRYKVAKRGQDVALRCDPISGHVSLFWYQQALGQGPEFLTYFQNEAQLDKSGLPSDRFFAERPEGSVSTLKIQRTQQEDSAVYLCASSLEGSHYGYTFGSGTRLTVV.

This clonotype occurred many times. The chain couples TRBV12-3 or TRBV12-4 to TRBJ1-5; D remains unclear. The CDR3 is made up of 12 amino acids. Trimming left V 4 bases short and J 3 bases short, with 4 bases between. CDR3 in DNA: TGTGCCAGCAGTTCTTACAATCAGCCCCAGCATTTT. This gives the protein CASSSYNQPQHF.

This clonotype was recorded a few times. The rearrangement joins TRBV19 to TRBJ1-2; D gene uncertain. The CDR3 covers 14 residues. V lost 9 bases, J lost 3 bases, and 17 bases lay in between. The V gene's germline CDR1 is LNHDA and CDR2 SQIVND (reference sequence). The CDR3 DNA is TGTGCCAGCACCCCCTATCAAGGCGACTATGGCTACACCTTC. Encoded protein: CASTPYQGDYGYTF.

The CDR3 protein is CASFRDSSGYTF. The CDR3 nucleotides read TGTGCCAGCTTCCGGGACAGCAGTGGCTACACCTTC. The chain uses TRBV6-1 and TRBJ1-2; 7 bases fit TRBD1. V was clipped by 8 bases and J by 7 bases; unmatched bases: 7. From germline, CDR1 is MNHNS and CDR2 SASEGT. This CDR3 spans 12 amino acids.

The V gene is TRBV6-2 or TRBV6-3, the J gene TRBJ2-7, with 8 bases lining up with TRBD1. The CDR3 consists of 15 residues. Germline V gene data show CDR1 as MNHEY and CDR2 as SVGEGT. The V and J ends lost 3 bases and 3 bases, in that order; junction bases with no gene match: 7. The CDR3 reads CASSYGRGQGYEQYF. The CDR3 nucleotides read TGTGCCAGCAGTTATGGGCGAGGACAGGGCTACGAGCAGTACTTC.

This clonotype was counted once. The genes are TRBV2 and TRBJ1-2, with TRBD1 identical over 10 bases. This CDR3 is 14 amino acids long. Germline CDR1 and CDR2: SNHLY and FYNNEI. J gave up 4 bases and V 5 bases, and 4 bases lay outside the gene matches. CDR3 in amino acids: CASSTTGGVYGYTF. In nucleotides, the CDR3 is TGTGCCAGCAGTACGACAGGGGGCGTCTATGGCTACACCTTC.

This clonotype was found many times. The gene calls are TRBV6-1 and TRBJ2-2; no reliable D call. V was shortened by 7 bases and J by 4 bases, with 10 bases between the two germline ends. CDR3 size: 13 residues. Germline loops: CDR1 MNHNS, CDR2 SASEGT. This CDR3 reads CASKDPTTGELFF. The CDR3 nucleotides are TGTGCCAGCAAAGATCCTACCACCGGGGAGCTGTTTTTT.

In its sample, this clonotype was seen many times. The V call is TRBV29-1, the J call TRBJ2-2, with unresolved D. CDR3 length equals 12 residues. V was shortened by 5 bases and J by 7 bases, with 11 bases between the two germline ends. Germline V gene lookup returns CDR1 SQVTM and CDR2 ANQGSEA. CDR3 protein: CSVFSEVGELFF. In DNA form, the CDR3 reads TGCAGCGTTTTCTCAGAGGTCGGGGAGCTGTTTTTT.

This clonotype was seen many times. The CDR3 DNA follows: TGTGCCAGCAGCCGCGGATTAGCGGGAGTTCGCAATGAGCAGTTCTTC. Translating gives CASSRGLAGVRNEQFF. V gene TRBV11-3 combines with J gene TRBJ2-1; TRBD2 aligns across 9 bases. Unmatched junction bases numbered 11, after V lost 5 bases and J lost 6 bases. The CDR3 runs 16 residues. Germline values: CDR1 SGHNT, CDR2 YENEEA. Full variable domain (rest looked up from reference TRBV11-3 and TRBJ2-1): EAGVVQSPRYKIIEKKQPVAFWCNPISGHNTLYWYLQNLGQGPELLIRYENEEAVDDSQLPKDRFSAERLKGVDSTLKIQPAELGDSAVYLCASSRGLAGVRNEQFFGPGTRLTVL.

This clonotype was picked up many times. The rearrangement uses TRBV18 and TRBJ2-1; D ambiguous. Germline CDR1 reads KGHSH; CDR2 reads LQKENI. V was shortened by 0 bases and J by 8 bases, with 8 bases between the two germline ends. The CDR3 totals 13 residues. DNA for the CDR3: TGTGCCAGCTCACCACCGGCATGGGATGAGCAGTTCTTC. This encodes CASSPPAWDEQFF.

This clonotype has just a few counts. The chain employs TRBV10-3 and TRBJ1-5, with 7 bases fitting TRBD1. The CDR3 runs to 15 residues. Trimming removed 4 bases from V and 7 bases from J; junction bases left unmatched: 10. CDR1 is ENHRY and CDR2 is SYGVKD in the germline V gene. The CDR3 is CAISGRQGLKQPQHF. The CDR3 DNA reads TGTGCCATCAGTGGGAGACAGGGACTTAAGCAGCCCCAGCATTTT.